This T cell receptor (beta chain) was identified during a study of cytomegalovirus exposure and HLA in healthy donors. Study-level findings and limits: The listing of about 150 TCR beta chains classed them as cytomegalovirus-associated.

This CDR3 comprises 16 residues. Assay: immunoSEQ multiplex PCR; the TCRdb copy retains only in-frame clones and omits some. The sample shows some 150,000 clones, more than 75% of them seen only once. Notes on this clone: Its antigen is unknown.

Sequences were obtained from PBMCs. The chain carries TRBV1 and TRBJ2-5; the table's D call of TRBD1 was not tested on the DNA. TRBV1 is deemed a pseudogene. The receptor was isolated from a man between 18 and 35 years old in good health and CMV-seronegative. CDR3 region: CTSSQDLRVDQETQYF. The CDR3 coding sequence is TGCACCAGCAGCCAAGATCTCAGGGTGGACCAAGAGACCCAGTACTTC.